A single sample is the source of the 18 T cell receptor beta chains below, sequenced in a study of graft-versus-host responses after intestinal transplantation (dated by TCRdb to about 2021). Library generation was performed with the immunoSEQ multiplex PCR assay. The immuneACCESS repertoire file appears here via TCRdb, limited to in-frame rearrangements. These files lack a portion of the clones; in checked studies, under half of the deficit traces to unresolved V genes, and the cause of the others is not known. In all, the sample holds 70,000 to 95,000 clones, and around 90% of those were seen once. The ten largest clones capture around 0.1% of the sample. These receptors' antigens are unknown. In the paper's terms, the time point label means: cells obtained before transplantation from donor or recipient. The sequencing here drew on unstimulated CD4+ T cells sorted from spleen or lymph node cells, taken before intestinal transplant. The receptors derive from a human donor who received an intestinal transplant.

V and J are TRBV19 and TRBJ1-5; 9 nucleotides agree with TRBD1. CDR1 and CDR2 (germline): LNHDA, SQIVND (reference sequence). The V gene end was trimmed by 3 bases and the J gene end by 4 bases; junction bases not matched to a gene: 4. The CDR3 totals 15 residues. CDR3 region: CASSIGTGSNQPQHF. DNA of the CDR3: TGTGCCAGTAGTATCGGGACAGGGTCGAATCAGCCCCAGCATTTT.

The gene calls are TRBV28 and TRBJ1-4; possible D gene TRBD1, 6 bases. CDR1 is MDHEN, CDR2 SYDVKM, per germline. The CDR3 runs 13 residues. The ends were cut back, 10 bases at V and 0 bases at J, with 9 bases in the middle. The CDR3 DNA reads TGTGCCACCGGGACAACAACTAATGAAAAACTGTTTTTT. Its translation is CATGTTTNEKLFF.

The CDR3 DNA sequence: TGTGCCAGCAGCACACAGACAGGGGCCTACGAGCAGTACTTC. It encodes CASSTQTGAYEQYF. The chain links TRBV13 to TRBJ2-7, with 8 bases that match TRBD1. CDR1 is PRHDT and CDR2 is FYEKMQ in the germline V gene (reference sequence). V shed 5 bases and J 2 bases; nucleotides not matched to a gene: 5. The CDR3 is 14 amino acids. The variable domain in full, completed from reference TRBV13 and TRBJ2-7, reads AAGVIQSPRHLIKEKRETATLKCYPIPRHDTVYWYQQGPGQDPQFLISFYEKMQSDKGSIPDRFSAQQFSDYHSELNMSSLELGDSALYFCASSTQTGAYEQYFGPGTRLTVT.

The genes are TRBV5-1 and TRBJ2-7, with 9 bases fitting TRBD1. J was trimmed by 4 bases and V by 2 bases; bases with no gene match: 10. The germline gives CDR1 SGHRS, CDR2 YFSETQ. The CDR3 length is 16 residues. The DNA for the CDR3 is TGCGCCAGCAGCTTTACCGCCGGGACAGGGTTTTACGAGCAGTACTTC. Protein: CASSFTAGTGFYEQYF.

The chain recombines TRBV11-2 with TRBJ1-3, with D unclear. The CDR3 has 15 residues. Trimming removed 0 bases from V and 0 bases from J, with 6 bases in between. Germline lookup yields CDR1 SGHAT and CDR2 FQNNGV. The CDR3 here is CASSLERSSGNTIYF. The CDR3, as DNA: TGTGCCAGCAGCTTAGAGCGGAGCTCTGGAAACACCATATATTTT.

The chain employs TRBV5-4 and TRBJ2-2, with 9 positions matching TRBD1. Unmatched junction bases numbered 6, after V lost 4 bases and J lost 5 bases. This CDR3 is built from 15 residues. The germline CDR1 and CDR2 sequences are SGHNT and YYREEE (reference sequence). CDR3 coding DNA: TGTGCCAGCAGCCAAGGACAGGGGAGGACCGGGGAGCTGTTTTTT. Translated: CASSQGQGRTGELFF.

This chain uses TRBV5-1 with TRBJ2-5, with 7 bases matching TRBD2. V lost 4 bases to trimming and J lost 5 bases; unmatched junction nucleotides: 8. Germline V lookup: CDR1 SGHRS, CDR2 YFSETQ. The CDR3 runs to 14 residues. CDR3 bases: TGCGCCAGCAGCACGCCAACTAGCGAGGAGACCCAGTACTTC. It specifies CASSTPTSEETQYF.

This chain joins TRBV2 and TRBJ2-4, with 7 nucleotides matching TRBD2. Germline loops: CDR1 SNHLY, CDR2 FYNNEI. Trimming removed 2 bases from V and 0 bases from J; junction bases left unmatched: 7. The CDR3 has 17 residues. The CDR3: CASSEPGAGLAKNIQYF. Here the CDR3 DNA reads TGTGCCAGCAGTGAACCAGGAGCGGGGCTAGCCAAAAACATTCAGTACTTC.

This clone was seen just once. The rearrangement uses TRBV10-3 and TRBJ1-1; the D is unclear. The V end was cut by 2 bases, the J end by 5 bases, with 9 bases between. The CDR3 covers 13 residues. The V gene's germline CDR1 is ENHRY and CDR2 SYGVKD. The CDR3 DNA is TGTGCCATCAGTGAGGATGAACGGACTGAAGCTTTCTTT. Translated, it gives CAISEDERTEAFF.

In nucleotides, the CDR3 is TGTGCCAGCAGTCCCCGGGTAGGATCTGGAAACACCATATATTTT. It yields the protein CASSPRVGSGNTIYF. The chain uses TRBV6-5 and TRBJ1-3; no clear D gene. This CDR3 is built from 15 residues. V was cut by 5 bases and J by 1 base, with 12 bases left in between. Germline V CDR1 and CDR2: MNHEY, SVGAGI.

The chain combines TRBV5-1 with TRBJ2-3; perhaps TRBD2 as D (6 bases). The ends were cut back, 0 bases at V and 4 bases at J, with 12 bases in the middle. The CDR3 is made up of 15 amino acids. Per germline, CDR1 SGHRS and CDR2 YFSETQ. The CDR3, as DNA: TGCGCCAGCAGCTTGGCCAGACTAGTTCCAGATACGCAGTATTTT. Its translation: CASSLARLVPDTQYF.

This chain links TRBV7-3 with TRBJ2-5; TRBD2 might be the D (5 bases). The length of the CDR3 is 13 residues. Per the germline V gene, CDR1 is SGHTA and CDR2 is FQGTGA. Trimming left V 4 bases short and J 3 bases short, with 9 bases between. The DNA for the CDR3 is TGTGCCAGCAGCTCCACGGGGAAAGAGACCCAGTACTTC. Translation: CASSSTGKETQYF.

This chain uses TRBV18 with TRBJ1-4; TRBD1 matches 8 bases. The trim removed 3 bases at V and 6 bases at J, leaving 3 bases unmatched. The CDR3 is 14 amino acids. Germline lookup yields CDR1 KGHSH and CDR2 LQKENI. Written as DNA, the CDR3 is TGTGCCAGCTCACCTCAGGGGGCTGATGAAAAACTGTTTTTT. It codes for CASSPQGADEKLFF.

The V call is TRBV18, the J call TRBJ1-3; the D is unclear. Per germline, CDR1 KGHSH and CDR2 LQKENI. The CDR3 is 11 amino acids. V lost 8 bases and J 1 base, leaving 3 bases between the germline ends. The CDR3 DNA sequence: TGTGCCAGCCTGTCTGGAAACACCATATATTTT. Translation gives CASLSGNTIYF. Combining the CDR3 with reference TRBV18 and TRBJ1-3 gives the whole variable domain NAGVMQNPRHLVRRRGQEARLRCSPMKGHSHVYWYRQLPEEGLKFMVYLQKENIIDESGMPKERFSAEFPKEGPSILRIQQVVRGDSAAYFCASLSGNTIYFGEGSWLTVV.

The V and J genes are TRBV4-1 and TRBJ2-4, with 7 positions matching TRBD1. Germline-derived CDR1 and CDR2 are MGHRA and YSYEKL. The CDR3 length is 15 residues. V dropped 4 bases and J dropped 0; count of bases not matched to a gene: 3. CDR3 protein: CASSPGGIAKNIQYF. For the CDR3, the DNA is TGCGCCAGCAGCCCAGGGGGAATAGCCAAAAACATTCAGTACTTC.

DNA of the CDR3: TGTGCCAGCAGCTCGTGGCGGGATCTCGGGGGCTATGGCTACACCTTC. Amino acids: CASSSWRDLGGYGYTF. The J gene is TRBJ1-2, the V gene TRBV7-2; D is possibly TRBD1 (5 bases). CDR1 is SGHTA, CDR2 FQGNSA, per germline. Trimming pared 4 bases from V and 4 bases from J, leaving 19 bases between. The CDR3 covers 16 residues.

The chain carries TRBV5-8 and TRBJ1-1, with 10 bases that match TRBD1. The germline CDR1 and CDR2 sequences are SGHTS and YDEGEE. J lost 4 bases, V lost 4 bases, and 1 base had no gene match. CDR3 length: 13 amino acids. CDR3 sequence: CASSRTGGTEAFF. The DNA for the CDR3 is TGTGCCAGCAGCAGGACAGGGGGCACTGAAGCTTTCTTT.

This chain links TRBV7-3 with TRBJ1-1; tentatively, D is TRBD1 (6 bases). The CDR3 length is 15 residues. Trimming removed 5 bases from V and 6 bases from J, with 19 bases in between. In germline, CDR1 is SGHTA, CDR2 FQGTGA. The CDR3 nucleotides read TGTGCCAGCAGCCCCCATACAGGGAGAAATGCTGAAGCTTTCTTT. Encoded protein: CASSPHTGRNAEAFF.